These T cell receptor beta chains were read from a single sample in a study of shared clonotypes between healthy human individuals. Here immunoSEQ multiplex PCR was the method, and the copy in TCRdb shows in-frame clones only, minus some. Of approximately 2,000,000 clones listed, around 93% are singletons. The material sequenced was naive CD8+ T cells from PBMCs. Every receptor here comes from a man aged 18-30 years in good health. Some clones in this sample may be carry-over from other donors' samples. Each CDR3 is given with its conserved first and last residue. A D gene is named only where the DNA matches it firmly. Clone sizes are given selectively: once, few, many, or a class where the clone is expanded.

.	TRBV6-5	TRBJ1-6	.	TGTGCCAGCAGTTACGGCAAGGAGAGTTCACCCCTCCACTTT	CASSYGKESSPLHF
TRBD2	TRBV5-4	TRBJ2-1	.	TGTGCCAGCAGCTTGCCTAGCGGGAGTGTGGGGTTCTTC	CASSLPSGSVGFF
TRBD1	TRBV9	TRBJ2-7	.	TGTGCCAGCAGCCTCAACTGGGACAGGGGGATCTACGAGCAGTACTTC	CASSLNWDRGIYEQYF
TRBD1	TRBV9	TRBJ2-6	once	TGTGCCAGCAGCGCCTCCAGGGGGCGCGTTTCTGGGGCCAACGTCCTGACTTTC	CASSASRGRVSGANVLTF
TRBD2	TRBV9	TRBJ2-1	once	TGTGCCAGCAGCGAGTCGAGGGAGGGCTACAATGAGCAGTTCTTC	CASSESREGYNEQFF
TRBD2	TRBV11-2	TRBJ2-7	.	TGTGCCAGCAGCCCTAGCCGGACTAGCGGCCCCTCCTACGAGCAGTACTTC	CASSPSRTSGPSYEQYF
TRBD1	TRBV29-1	TRBJ1-1	.	TGCAGCGTTAAGGGGGCCGCGGGGGCTATGAACACTGAAGCTTTCTTT	CSVKGAAGAMNTEAFF
.	TRBV5-6	TRBJ2-7	.	TGTGCCAGCAGCTTGGGGTACAGGGAGTCCTACGAGCAGTACTTC	CASSLGYRESYEQYF
.	TRBV29-1	TRBJ2-1	.	TGCAGCGTTGGGGTCTCGGGGAATGAGCAGTTCTTC	CSVGVSGNEQFF
TRBD1	TRBV7-3	TRBJ2-7	.	TGTGCCAGCAGCCCTGGGACAGGGGGCTCCTACGAGCAGTACTTC	CASSPGTGGSYEQYF